The 13 T cell receptor beta chains presented below share a single source sample, sequenced in a study of beta chain features in type 1 diabetes. Since all of the isolated RNA was reverse transcribed, expressed TCRB transcripts were what got sequenced. Clones were sequenced by immunoSEQ multiplex PCR, and TCRdb holds only the in-frame ones, with some missing. This sample carries roughly 330,000 clones, 8% to 13% of them seen once, and the ten largest clones take about 0.015%. Sample: naive CD4+ T cells from blood. These receptors all come from a woman in her 30s in good health.

This rearrangement joins TRBV2 to TRBJ2-1; 8 nucleotides match TRBD2. Unmatched junction bases numbered 0, after V lost 7 bases and J lost 4 bases. The CDR3 sequence is 12 residues long. Germline lookup yields CDR1 SNHLY and CDR2 FYNNEI. In DNA form, the CDR3 reads TGTGCCAGCACGGGAGGGTACAATGAGCAGTTCTTC. Protein: CASTGGYNEQFF.

The chain joins TRBV30 to TRBJ2-5; maybe TRBD2 (5 bases). Germline values: CDR1 GTSNPN, CDR2 SVGIG (reference sequence). The CDR3 sequence is 13 residues long. V dropped 3 bases and J dropped 1 base, with 9 bases sitting between them. The CDR3 here is CAWRTSPQETQYF. CDR3 DNA sequence: TGTGCCTGGAGAACTAGTCCCCAAGAGACCCAGTACTTC. Together with reference TRBV30 and TRBJ2-5, the CDR3 gives the full variable domain: SQTIHQWPATLVQPVGSPLSLECTVEGTSNPNLYWYRQAAGRGLQLLFYSVGIGQISSEVPQNLSASRPQDRQFILSSKKLLLSDSGFYLCAWRTSPQETQYFGPGTRLLVL.

The chain links TRBV9 to TRBJ2-7; TRBD2 matches at 12 bases. This CDR3 contains 17 residues. Per germline, CDR1 SGDLS and CDR2 YYNGEE. V dropped 2 bases and J dropped 5; count of bases not matched to a gene: 11. In DNA form, the CDR3 reads TGTGCCAGCAGCGTTGGCCTAGCGGGGGGGTGGGGCGACGAGCAGTACTTC. This codes for CASSVGLAGGWGDEQYF. Full variable domain (remainder filled in from reference TRBV9 and TRBJ2-7): DSGVTQTPKHLITATGQRVTLRCSPRSGDLSVYWYQQSLDQGLQFLIQYYNGEERAKGNILERFSAQQFPDLHSELNLSSLELGDSALYFCASSVGLAGGWGDEQYFGPGTRLTVT.

In this sample, this clone turned up a few times. The J gene is TRBJ2-7, the V gene TRBV4-3; 9 nucleotides agree with TRBD1. CDR1 and CDR2 from the germline V gene are LGHNA and YSLEER. Trimming took 4 bases from V and 0 from J; bases not matched to a gene: 7. The CDR3 runs 16 residues. Written as DNA, the CDR3 is TGCGCCAGCAGCCGGGTGGGACAGGGACGCTCCTACGAGCAGTACTTC. Protein: CASSRVGQGRSYEQYF.

V gene TRBV7-2 combines with J gene TRBJ2-1; 10 bases map to TRBD2. J was trimmed by 4 bases and V by 4 bases; bases with no gene match: 7. The CDR3 has 16 amino acids. Germline-derived CDR1 and CDR2 are SGHTA and FQGNSA. In DNA form, the CDR3 reads TGTGCCAGCAGCTCGACACTAGCGGGAACTTACAATGAGCAGTTCTTC. Its protein product is CASSSTLAGTYNEQFF.

J is TRBJ1-1 and V is TRBV9; D possibly corresponds to TRBD1 (6 bases). Per germline, CDR1 SGDLS and CDR2 YYNGEE. CDR3 length equals 13 residues. The V end was cut by 2 bases, the J end by 5 bases, with 10 bases between. The CDR3 loop is CASSVGGATEAFF. CDR3 coding DNA: TGTGCCAGCAGCGTTGGGGGCGCGACTGAAGCTTTCTTT.

This clone has only a few counts. The chain uses TRBV4-1 and TRBJ2-1, with 13 nucleotides matching TRBD2. Germline values: CDR1 MGHRA, CDR2 YSYEKL. This CDR3 comprises 17 residues. V lost 4 bases and J lost 3; bases outside the gene matches: 6. CDR3 protein: CASSRSGTSGIYNEQFF. Written as DNA, the CDR3 is TGCGCCAGCAGCCGATCCGGGACTAGCGGGATCTACAATGAGCAGTTCTTC.

This clone showed up just a few times. The CDR3 DNA reads TGTGCCAGCAGTGAACTGGGCCCCAGCACAGATACGCAGTATTTT. Amino acids: CASSELGPSTDTQYF. The V and J genes are TRBV6-1 and TRBJ2-3; D not certain. The V gene's germline CDR1 is MNHNS and CDR2 SASEGT. V lost 2 bases, J lost 0 bases, and 9 bases lay in between. The length of the CDR3 is 15 residues.

This chain joins TRBV28 and TRBJ2-3; D is unresolved. V was cut by 8 bases and J by 0 bases, with 6 bases left in between. The CDR3 is 12 amino acids. Germline CDR1 MDHEN, CDR2 SYDVKM. CDR3 sequence: CASQRSTDTQYF. CDR3 in DNA: TGTGCCAGCCAGCGTAGCACAGATACGCAGTATTTT.

The rearrangement links TRBV27 to TRBJ2-1; TRBD2 matches 12 bases. Germline V gene lookup returns CDR1 MNHEY and CDR2 SMNVEV (reference sequence). The trim removed 4 bases at V and 10 bases at J, leaving 14 bases unmatched. The CDR3 covers 17 residues. Written as DNA, the CDR3 is TGTGCCAGCAGTTCCCAGGGAGGGACTAGCGGGCGACGGGAGCAGTTCTTC. Translating it yields CASSSQGGTSGRREQFF.

In its sample, this clone was seen a few times. This chain links TRBV2 with TRBJ2-1; D remains ambiguous. Germline CDR1 and CDR2: SNHLY and FYNNEI. The V and J ends lost 6 bases and 10 bases respectively, with 10 bases between them. CDR3 length: 11 amino acids. The CDR3 DNA reads TGTGCCAGCAGAGAGACACAAGAGCAGTTCTTC. Its protein is CASRETQEQFF.

In this sample, this clone turned up a few times. The rearrangement uses TRBV7-3 and TRBJ2-1; 11 nucleotides match TRBD2. The CDR3 is 15 amino acids. With V trimmed by 5 bases and J by 10 bases, 10 bases remained unmatched. Germline CDR1 reads SGHTA; CDR2 reads FQGTGA. CDR3 sequence (DNA): TGTGCCAGCAGCCCTGGACTAGCGGGCCCGTTGGAGCAGTTCTTC. It translates to CASSPGLAGPLEQFF.

The chain uses TRBV30 and TRBJ1-4; D gene ambiguous. Germline lookup yields CDR1 GTSNPN and CDR2 SVGIG (reference sequence). Trimming took off 8 bases at V and 7 bases at J, with 14 bases between the two ends. The CDR3 has 12 amino acids. DNA of the CDR3: TGTGCCACCTCCGGACTGAGTGAAAAACTGTTTTTT. This gives the protein CATSGLSEKLFF.